This T cell receptor beta chain stems from a study of shared clonotypes between healthy human individuals (dated by TCRdb to 2020 to 2022). About the investigation overall: Three men and a couple of women, aged 18 to 49 years, made up the cohort. The study deeply sequenced blood TCR repertoires of about 5 healthy adults to estimate repertoire size and the extent of clonotype sharing between individuals. Leukapheresis yielded between about 0.9 and 8.9 billion PBMCs per donor. Per donor, three plates each were used for CD4 naive and CD4 memory, two for CD8 naive, and one for CD8 memory. Different laboratories and diverse techniques were used to prepare libraries and sequence TCR repertoires, to increase sequencing depth and limit assay-specific biases. The paper as a whole reports these results and caveats: Approximately 5% of naive CD4, around 3.5% of naive CD8, about 2.5% of memory CD4, and roughly 0.4% of memory CD8 clonotypes were shared across several donors. Compared with non-shared clonotypes, clonotypes shared by all four sorted-subset donors had higher generation probabilities. The small number of donors limited the genetic and exposure-history diversity represented. Rarefaction of sorted-subset datasets indicated incomplete sequencing despite the large sequencing depth. Naive subsets generally had larger estimated clonotype richness than memory subsets did. Pairwise subsampling indicated that sequencing depth was expected to affect the degree of clonotype sharing among donors. Only blood was sampled, and tissue TCR repertoires likely differ from those in blood.

Using the deep immunoSEQ assay, TCR CDR3 regions were amplified from genomic DNA by multiplex PCR. Extracted genomic DNA from each cell subset was spread evenly across all wells of several immunoSEQ 96-well plates, with each plate serving as a replicate. Each replicate PCR for sorted subsets received 150 to 250 ng genomic DNA, equal to some 32,000 T cell genomes. Purified libraries were quantified with a Qubit 3.0 fluorometer, sized on a Bioanalyzer 2100, and re-quantified with the KAPA Library Quantification kit. Every immunoSEQ 96-well plate was sequenced on a separate single-read 150-cycle Illumina NextSeq 550 flow cell. Per the authors' processing: Because only junctional sequences without quality scores were contained in the immunoSEQ output, filtering matching that applied to full-length reads could not be performed. Sequences were annotated with PyIR, a Python wrapper for IgBLAST v1.9, using IMGT germline references to assign V/J genes and CDR3. Reads were filtered out if the reads had weak V/J assignments (E-value above 1e-6), no CDR3, stop codons, out-of-frame junctions, or ambiguous translated residues. V3J clonotypes were defined by identical inferred V gene, J gene, and CDR3 amino acid sequence. To compute the percentage overlap between repertoires, the number of shared unique clonotypes was divided by the size of the smaller repertoire. Richness of each repertoire was evaluated using RTK rarefaction, the Chao1 estimator, and Recon v2.1 estimates of unobserved clonotypes. For all TCRbeta clonotypes obtained by the gDNA method from a few donors, generation probabilities were computed with OLGA. In its TCRdb copy, this immuneACCESS table keeps in-frame sequences only and misses some clones. Where compared with another copy, unresolved V genes explain less than half of these, and the others have no known cause. V and J calls and clone size are given by that table; D and trimming were obtained from the DNA. Present in this sample are about 550,000 clones, just under 97% of which were seen just once. About 0.11% of the sample is in the top ten clones.

For the CD8 naive samples, CD45RO-negative cells were positively selected for CCR7, yielding a CD45RA+CCR7+ population from which TemRA cells were excluded. Healthy HIV-negative adults with no recently reported acute infections or vaccinations were included as donors. Only Caucasian adults living in Nashville, Tennessee, USA were represented among the donors. After blood collection by leukapheresis, PBMCs were isolated using Ficoll-Histopaque density gradient centrifugation and then cryopreserved in the vapor phase of liquid nitrogen. Analytical flow cytometry was used to check the purity and quantity of every magnetically sorted T cell population. Genomic DNA was isolated from every sorted fraction and measured by UV absorbance on a Nanodrop 2000c. From its cysteine to its phenylalanine, the CDR3 spans 14 amino acids. Only the CDR3 region is kept as DNA, spanning 42 bases read in frame from base 1. As encoded in the germline V gene (reference sequence), CDR1 is MNHEY while CDR2 is SMNVEV. Between the V and J ends, shortened by 3 bases and 3 bases respectively, the junction contains 9 bases.

A remark on this clone: The specificity of this receptor is unknown. No much larger clone exists at a distance of one base, and base qualities are not known.

The source is a woman aged 25 to 45 in good health. The V and J segments used are TRBV27 and TRBJ2-1; TRBD1 is perhaps the D gene, given 6 matching bases. Sequencing was performed on naive CD8+ T cells sorted from blood. The sample's cell subset or site label, in plain terms: CD45RA+CCR7+. The CDR3 sequence is CASSLAGVYNEQFF. The DNA sequence reads TGTGCCAGCAGTTTGGCAGGGGTCTACAATGAGCAGTTCTTC.